What follows are 30 T cell receptor beta chains derived from one specimen sequenced in a study of CD8 T cells in ankylosing spondylitis. TCRdb re-derived calls from the 5' RACE reads in MiXCR, one entry per CDR3 protein. The data contain 150,000 or so distinct CDR3 sequences, 8.5% to 10% of them singletons. Sample: blood, either unsorted or a sorted T cell fraction (not recorded which). The receptors stem from a female donor with ankylosing spondylitis or in good health (not recorded which).

The V call is TRBV12-3 or TRBV12-4, the J call TRBJ2-7; D could derive from TRBD1 or TRBD2 (5 bases each). CDR3 length equals 13 residues. The V end lost 8 bases, the J end lost 5 bases, and 16 bases lay between the germline ends. The CDR3 protein is CASSQLGRDEQYF. CDR3 in DNA: TGTGCCAGCTCTCAATTGGGGCGGGACGAGCAGTACTTC.

The rearrangement links TRBV9 to TRBJ2-1, with 12 bases identical to TRBD2. Germline CDR1 is SGDLS and CDR2 is YYNGEE. Trimming removed 3 bases from V and 5 bases from J; junction bases left unmatched: 9. The CDR3 runs to 17 residues. CDR3 sequence (DNA): TGTGCCAGCAGCGATAGCCTAGCGGGAGGGACTCACAATGAGCAGTTCTTC. This gives the protein CASSDSLAGGTHNEQFF. Full variable domain (remainder filled in from reference TRBV9 and TRBJ2-1): DSGVTQTPKHLITATGQRVTLRCSPRSGDLSVYWYQQSLDQGLQFLIQYYNGEERAKGNILERFSAQQFPDLHSELNLSSLELGDSALYFCASSDSLAGGTHNEQFFGPGTRLTVL.

This clonotype was detected only a few times. The chain links TRBV13 to TRBJ2-3, with D unclear. CDR3 size: 15 residues. The V gene's germline CDR1 is PRHDT and CDR2 FYEKMQ (reference sequence). V was clipped by 4 bases and J by 1 base, with 12 bases between them. The CDR3, as DNA: TGTGCCAGCAGCTCCCTTCCCTCACGCACAGATACGCAGTATTTT. Its translation is CASSSLPSRTDTQYF.

This clonotype turned up a few times. This sequence joins TRBV7-9 and TRBJ2-7; the match to TRBD2 covers 8 bases. Germline V gene sequence: CDR1 SEHNR, CDR2 FQNEAQ (reference sequence). V shed 1 base and J 5 bases; nucleotides not matched to a gene: 10. This CDR3 contains 16 residues. CDR3 amino acids: CASSLVSGRAGHEQYF. The CDR3 region has the DNA TGTGCCAGCAGCTTAGTGTCCGGGAGGGCCGGCCACGAGCAGTACTTC.

This clonotype showed up just a few times. The chain has TRBV9 and TRBJ2-5, with D maybe TRBD1 (6 bases). The CDR3 loop spans 15 amino acids. Germline V gene sequence: CDR1 SGDLS, CDR2 YYNGEE. Trimming took 2 bases from V and 3 from J, leaving 14 bases between them. Written as DNA, the CDR3 is TGTGCCAGCAGCGTGGGACATATGTCGAAAGAGACCCAGTACTTC. Translated, it gives CASSVGHMSKETQYF.

This clonotype was detected many times. This chain joins TRBV3-1 and TRBJ2-1, with D hard to call. CDR1 is LGHDT and CDR2 is YNNKEL in the germline V gene (reference sequence). This CDR3 contains 14 residues. The V and J ends lost 0 bases and 8 bases respectively, with 11 bases between them. This CDR3 reads CASSQDLFTDEQFF. CDR3 sequence (DNA): TGTGCCAGCAGCCAAGATCTCTTCACGGATGAGCAGTTCTTC.

This clonotype has at least ten counts. For the CDR3, the DNA is TGCAGTGCTTATCAGGGGGGATTAGAGACCCAGTACTTC. Translating it yields CSAYQGGLETQYF. The chain employs TRBV20-1 and TRBJ2-5; perhaps TRBD1 as D (7 bases). The CDR3 sequence is 13 residues long. The V end lost 5 bases, the J end lost 4 bases, and 14 bases lay between the germline ends. Per the germline V gene, CDR1 is DFQATT and CDR2 is SNEGSKA (reference sequence).

This sequence joins TRBV20-1 and TRBJ1-5, with D possibly matching TRBD1 (5 bases). Germline CDR1 and CDR2: DFQATT and SNEGSKA (reference sequence). This CDR3 spans 15 amino acids. Deletions cut 5 bases from V and 2 bases from J, with 16 bases between. The chain's CDR3 is CSAARPGRGNQPQHF. The CDR3, as DNA: TGCAGTGCTGCTCGACCGGGGCGAGGCAATCAGCCCCAGCATTTT.

The gene calls are TRBV20-1 and TRBJ2-7; perhaps TRBD1 as D (5 bases). The V end was cut by 5 bases, the J end by 2 bases, with 10 bases between. The CDR3 extends over 12 amino acids. Germline lookup yields CDR1 DFQATT and CDR2 SNEGSKA (reference sequence). The CDR3 nucleotides read TGCAGTGCTCGGACATATACCTACGAGCAGTACTTC. It codes for CSARTYTYEQYF.

To note about this clonotype: This may be a read error, as it is one base from a much larger clone. The V call is TRBV13, the J call TRBJ2-1; TRBD2 is a possible D gene (6 bases). The CDR3 extends over 13 amino acids. The germline CDR1 and CDR2 sequences are PRHDT and FYEKMQ (reference sequence). The CDR3, as DNA: TGTGCCCGCAGCTTAGAAGGGAGGAATGAGCAGTTCTTC. This gives the protein CARSLEGRNEQFF.

This clonotype was seen many times. The chain couples TRBV28 to TRBJ2-3; 9 nucleotides align to TRBD2. Per germline, CDR1 MDHEN and CDR2 SYDVKM. The trim removed 5 bases at V and 3 bases at J, leaving 12 bases unmatched. The CDR3 spans 17 residues. The CDR3 bases are TGTGCCAGCAGTCAGGACCCGGATAGCGGGAGAACAGATACGCAGTATTTT. This gives the protein CASSQDPDSGRTDTQYF.

The chain has TRBV29-1 and TRBJ2-7, with a tentative D call TRBD2 (6 bases). From germline, CDR1 is SQVTM and CDR2 ANQGSEA. Trimming stripped 0 bases from V and 7 bases from J, with 16 bases between. This CDR3 is built from 14 residues. As DNA, the CDR3 is TGCAGCGTTGAAGAGACGGGACTCCTAGGGGAGCAGTACTTC. Translated, it gives CSVEETGLLGEQYF.

This clonotype was picked up a small number of times. The chain combines TRBV4-3 with TRBJ1-1; D gene uncertain. V was clipped by 1 base and J by 1 base, with 10 bases between them. Germline V gene data show CDR1 as LGHNA and CDR2 as YSLEER. This CDR3 contains 15 residues. In DNA form, the CDR3 reads TGCGCCAGCAGCCAAGGGGTTTCAAGGAACACTGAAGCTTTCTTT. The encoded protein is CASSQGVSRNTEAFF.

This clonotype has just a few counts. J is TRBJ2-2 and V is TRBV27; D remains ambiguous. The V gene's germline CDR1 is MNHEY and CDR2 SMNVEV (reference sequence). V gave up 6 bases and J gave up 2 bases, with 7 bases separating them. The CDR3 is 13 amino acids. The CDR3 here is CASRGINTGELFF. CDR3 in DNA: TGTGCCAGCAGGGGGATCAACACCGGGGAGCTGTTTTTT.

In its sample, this clonotype was seen a few times. This chain uses TRBV6-2 or TRBV6-3 with TRBJ2-1; D may be TRBD2 (7 bases). This CDR3 comprises 14 residues. V was shortened by 6 bases and J by 8 bases, with 17 bases between the two germline ends. Germline CDR1 MNHEY, CDR2 SVGEGT. The CDR3 bases are TGTGCCAGCAGCCTCGGACTAGGGGGTGATGAGCAGTTCTTC. Its translation: CASSLGLGGDEQFF.

In its sample, this clonotype was seen many times. V usage is TRBV11-1 and J usage is TRBJ2-2; 9 bases agree with TRBD2. Per germline, CDR1 SGHAT and CDR2 FQDESV (reference sequence). This CDR3 is built from 19 residues. V dropped 5 bases and J dropped 0; count of bases not matched to a gene: 13. The CDR3 nucleotides read TGTGCCAGCAGCCCCGGGGCTAGCGGGACGAGCGCGAACACCGGGGAGCTGTTTTTT. Amino acids: CASSPGASGTSANTGELFF.

V is TRBV20-1 and J is TRBJ2-7; D uncertain. The CDR3 extends over 11 amino acids. V lost 2 bases and J lost 5, with 7 bases in between. Germline V CDR1 and CDR2: DFQATT, SNEGSKA (reference sequence). The CDR3 DNA sequence: TGCAGTGCTAGAAGGCACGACGAGCAGTACTTC. It translates to CSARRHDEQYF.

The table lists this clonotype with a few counts. The rearrangement links TRBV27 to TRBJ1-2; no clear D. This CDR3 contains 12 residues. Germline-derived CDR1 and CDR2 are MNHEY and SMNVEV (reference sequence). Trimming took 6 bases from V and 5 from J, leaving 10 bases between them. The CDR3 is CASRNDGYGYTF. The CDR3, as DNA: TGTGCCAGCAGGAACGACGGGTATGGCTACACCTTC.

This clonotype came up a few times. CDR3 DNA sequence: TGTGCCAGCAGCTTATCGTCAGACTATGGCTACACCTTC. Protein: CASSLSSDYGYTF. The chain links TRBV7-9 to TRBJ1-2; no definite D call. This CDR3 is built from 13 residues. The germline CDR1 and CDR2 sequences are SEHNR and FQNEAQ (reference sequence). V gave up 2 bases and J gave up 3 bases, with 7 bases separating them.

The chain uses TRBV10-3 and TRBJ2-7, with TRBD2 matching over 13 bases. V shed 0 bases, J shed 5 bases, and the junction held 4 bases outside the gene matches. In germline, CDR1 is ENHRY, CDR2 SYGVKD. The CDR3 is made up of 16 amino acids. The CDR3: CAISESGLAGKDEQYF. The CDR3 DNA follows: TGTGCCATCAGTGAGTCGGGACTAGCGGGAAAGGACGAGCAGTACTTC.

This clonotype showed up many times. The chain is built from TRBV7-9 and TRBJ2-7; D is perhaps TRBD1 (6 bases). The germline V gene encodes CDR1 SEHNR and CDR2 FQNEAQ (reference sequence). Trimming shortened V by 5 bases and J by 0 bases, and 8 bases separated the two germline ends. This CDR3 has 13 residues. This CDR3 reads CASSDRSSYEQYF. In DNA, the CDR3 is TGTGCCAGCAGCGACAGGAGCTCCTACGAGCAGTACTTC. Supplemented by reference TRBV7-9 and TRBJ2-7, the full variable domain reads DTGVSQNPRHKITKRGQNVTFRCDPISEHNRLYWYRQTLGQGPEFLTYFQNEAQLEKSRLLSDRFSAERPKGSFSTLEIQRTEQGDSAMYLCASSDRSSYEQYFGPGTRLTVT.

V and J are TRBV6-5 and TRBJ2-7, with D perhaps TRBD2 (6 bases). Germline CDR1 MNHEY, CDR2 SVGAGI. The CDR3 is 15 residues long. The V gene lost 0 bases and the J gene lost 2 bases, with 11 bases spanning the gap. The CDR3 DNA sequence: TGTGCCAGCAGTTACTCCGGACTACCCACCTACGAGCAGTACTTC. Protein product: CASSYSGLPTYEQYF.

This clonotype was seen a few times. The J gene is TRBJ2-4, the V gene TRBV13, with D possibly matching TRBD1 (5 bases). The CDR3 spans 15 residues. Trimming removed 0 bases at V and 4 bases at J, with 10 bases between. The germline V gene encodes CDR1 PRHDT and CDR2 FYEKMQ (reference sequence). DNA of the CDR3: TGTGCCAGCAGCTTAGGCCACTCAGGGAAAAACATTCAGTACTTC. Translated, it gives CASSLGHSGKNIQYF.

This chain uses TRBV28 with TRBJ2-2, with D possibly TRBD1 on 6 matching bases. CDR1 and CDR2 (germline): MDHEN, SYDVKM. V was shortened by 6 bases and J by 7 bases, with 12 bases between the two germline ends. The CDR3 consists of 13 residues. DNA of the CDR3: TGTGCCAGCAGCTACAGGGTCGTCGGGGAGCTGTTTTTT. Translation gives CASSYRVVGELFF.

The chain employs TRBV4-1 and TRBJ1-4, with D perhaps TRBD1 (5 bases). The germline V and J ends were trimmed by 1 base and 5 bases, with 11 bases remaining between them. This CDR3 has 15 residues. The germline CDR1 and CDR2 sequences are MGHRA and YSYEKL. CDR3 coding DNA: TGCGCCAGCAGCCAAGCCGAGGGGAGGAATGAAAAACTGTTTTTT. This codes for CASSQAEGRNEKLFF.

The V call is TRBV27, the J call TRBJ2-1; 9 nucleotides line up with TRBD2. Germline assignment: CDR1 MNHEY and CDR2 SMNVEV (reference sequence). With V trimmed by 3 bases and J by 0 bases, 3 bases remained unmatched. This CDR3 has 16 amino acids. This CDR3 reads CASSFLAGSSYNEQFF. The CDR3 bases are TGTGCCAGCAGTTTCCTAGCGGGGAGCTCCTACAATGAGCAGTTCTTC.

This clonotype was counted only a few times. V is TRBV7-6 and J is TRBJ2-2, with 7 nucleotides matching TRBD2. This CDR3 is 18 amino acids long. CDR1 and CDR2 from the germline V gene are SGHVS and FNYEAQ. J gave up 0 bases and V 2 bases, and 9 bases lay outside the gene matches. In nucleotides, the CDR3 is TGTGCCAGCAGCTTATACGTCGGGGGGACTACGAACACCGGGGAGCTGTTTTTT. This translates into CASSLYVGGTTNTGELFF.

This clonotype has only a few counts. The chain joins TRBV29-1 to TRBJ2-7; 8 nucleotides line up with TRBD1. The CDR3 runs 12 residues. Germline CDR1 SQVTM, CDR2 ANQGSEA. V was pared by 4 bases and J by 5 bases, with 4 bases of the junction left unmatched. The CDR3 loop is CSVGQGAHEQYF. DNA of the CDR3: TGCAGCGTTGGGCAGGGGGCCCACGAGCAGTACTTC.

This clonotype was recorded at least ten times. The rearrangement uses TRBV25-1 and TRBJ2-1; D gene unclear. The germline V gene encodes CDR1 MGHDK and CDR2 SYGVNS. The CDR3 totals 13 residues. Trimming took off 5 bases at V and 8 bases at J, with 13 bases between the two ends. DNA for the CDR3: TGTGCCAGCAGTCGGTTGATTTGGGATGAGCAGTTCTTC. It specifies CASSRLIWDEQFF.

V usage is TRBV6-5 and J usage is TRBJ2-7; D tentatively fits TRBD1 or TRBD2 (6 bases each). The CDR3 length is 14 residues. CDR1 is MNHEY, CDR2 SVGAGI, per germline. V gave up 2 bases and J gave up 3 bases, with 11 bases separating them. DNA for the CDR3: TGTGCCAGCAGTTACGTGGGGGGCGGCTACGAGCAGTACTTC. Protein: CASSYVGGGYEQYF.